These 11 T cell receptor beta chains were sequenced from one sample in a study of monozygotic twins with inflammatory bowel disease. TCRdb re-called the 5' RACE reads and catalogs CDR3 proteins one per entry, DNA excluded. The listing contains some 170,000 distinct CDR3 sequences. The sequenced sample was blood. These receptors were collected from a human donor with ulcerative colitis or Crohn's disease, or a healthy co-twin of an affected twin (not recorded which).

The gene calls are TRBV4-3 and TRBJ1-2; TCRdb picks TRBD1, but there is no DNA to check that call. CDR1 is LGHNA, CDR2 YSLEER, per germline. This CDR3 is 14 amino acids long. The CDR3 reads CASKASDRDYGYTF.

The chain is built from TRBV12-3 or TRBV12-4 and TRBJ2-1; without DNA, the TCRdb call of TRBD1 cannot be checked. CDR3 length: 15 amino acids. This CDR3 is CASNLGQAAYNEQFF.

The chain uses TRBV28 and TRBJ2-7. Germline V gene sequence: CDR1 MDHEN, CDR2 SYDVKM. The CDR3 has 15 residues. The CDR3 is CASSLFSGGAYEQYF.

V usage is TRBV7-3 and J usage is TRBJ1-3. In germline, CDR1 is SGHTA, CDR2 FQGTGA. CDR3 length: 19 amino acids. The CDR3 sequence is CASSLKRGYAPSSGNTIYF.

This sequence joins TRBV12-3 or TRBV12-4 and TRBJ2-3. The CDR3 covers 15 residues. The CDR3 spells CASSLAGLGTDTQYF.

The chain couples TRBV2 to TRBJ2-5. CDR3 length: 13 amino acids. Germline CDR1 is SNHLY and CDR2 is FYNNEI. The CDR3 sequence: CASRTDGKETQYF.

The rearrangement links TRBV11-2 to TRBJ2-1; as DNA is missing, the TRBD1 call by TCRdb cannot be tested. Per the germline V gene, CDR1 is SGHAT and CDR2 is FQNNGV. The CDR3 extends over 14 amino acids. The CDR3 is CASSRDREDNEQFF. The full variable domain, rest sourced from reference TRBV11-2 and TRBJ2-1, is EAGVAQSPRYKIIEKRQSVAFWCNPISGHATLYWYQQILGQGPKLLIQFQNNGVVDDSQLPKDRFSAERLKGVDSTLKIQPAKLEDSAVYLCASSRDREDNEQFFGPGTRLTVL.

V is TRBV9 and J is TRBJ2-1; TCRdb gives TRBD1 as the D gene, but with no DNA this cannot be confirmed. CDR1 is SGDLS and CDR2 is YYNGEE in the germline V gene. The CDR3 covers 14 residues. The CDR3 loop reads CASSPRGRNEWQFF.

The chain employs TRBV4-2 and TRBJ2-7. The germline V gene has CDR1 LGHNA and CDR2 YNFKEQ. CDR3 length equals 14 residues. The CDR3 sequence: CASSQFVADYEQYF.

The chain links TRBV12-3 or TRBV12-4 to TRBJ1-2; TCRdb's D call of TRBD1 is untestable without DNA. The CDR3 has 15 amino acids. CDR3 amino acids: CASIVSGAFAYGYTF.

The J gene is TRBJ2-1, the V gene TRBV4-3. CDR1 and CDR2 (germline): LGHNA, YSLEER. The CDR3 contains 17 residues. The CDR3 here is CASSQVITGRSYNEQFF.